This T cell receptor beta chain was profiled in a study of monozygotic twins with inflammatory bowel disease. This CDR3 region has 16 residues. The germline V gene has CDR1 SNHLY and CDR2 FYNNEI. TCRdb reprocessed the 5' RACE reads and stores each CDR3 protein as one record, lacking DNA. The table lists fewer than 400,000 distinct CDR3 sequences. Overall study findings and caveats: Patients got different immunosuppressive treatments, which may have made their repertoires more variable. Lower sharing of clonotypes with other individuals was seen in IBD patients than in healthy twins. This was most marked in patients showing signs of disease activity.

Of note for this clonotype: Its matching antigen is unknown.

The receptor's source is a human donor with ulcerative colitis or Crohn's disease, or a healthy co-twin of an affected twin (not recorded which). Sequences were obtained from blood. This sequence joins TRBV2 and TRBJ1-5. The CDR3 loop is CASSWGTANSNQPQHF.